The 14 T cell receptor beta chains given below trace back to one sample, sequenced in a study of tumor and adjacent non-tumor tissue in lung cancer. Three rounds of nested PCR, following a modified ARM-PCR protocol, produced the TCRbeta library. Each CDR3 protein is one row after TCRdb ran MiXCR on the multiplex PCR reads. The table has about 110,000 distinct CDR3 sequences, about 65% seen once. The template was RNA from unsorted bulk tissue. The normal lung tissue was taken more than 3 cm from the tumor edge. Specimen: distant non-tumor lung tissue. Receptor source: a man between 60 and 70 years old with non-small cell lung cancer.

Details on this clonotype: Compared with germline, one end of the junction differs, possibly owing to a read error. This CDR3 is CASSPRQAQVTQHF. The DNA for the CDR3 is TGCGCCAGCAGCCCAAGACAGGCGCAAGTGACCCAGCACTTC. This chain uses TRBV5-1 with TRBJ2-5, with D perhaps TRBD1 (6 bases). The V gene's germline CDR1 is SGHRS and CDR2 YFSETQ. This CDR3 comprises 14 residues.

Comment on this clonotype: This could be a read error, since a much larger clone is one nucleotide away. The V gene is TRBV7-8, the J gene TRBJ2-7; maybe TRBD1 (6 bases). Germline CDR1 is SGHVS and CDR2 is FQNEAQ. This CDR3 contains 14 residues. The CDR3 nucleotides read TGTGTCAGCAGCTTAACAGGGAATTCCTACGAGCAGTACTTC. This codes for CVSSLTGNSYEQYF.

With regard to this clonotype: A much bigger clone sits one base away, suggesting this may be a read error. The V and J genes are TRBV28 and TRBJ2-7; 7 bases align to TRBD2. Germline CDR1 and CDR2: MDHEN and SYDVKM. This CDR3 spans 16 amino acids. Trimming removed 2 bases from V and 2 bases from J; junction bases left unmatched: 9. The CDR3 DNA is TGTGCCAGCAGTTTAACCTCTGGGCGGGGGACCTACGAGCAGTACTTC. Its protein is CASSLTSGRGTYEQYF.

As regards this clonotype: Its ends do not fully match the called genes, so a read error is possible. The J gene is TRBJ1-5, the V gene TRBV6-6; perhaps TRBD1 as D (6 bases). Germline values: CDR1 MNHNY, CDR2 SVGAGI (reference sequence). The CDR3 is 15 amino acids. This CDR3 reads CASSYADRRSQPQHF. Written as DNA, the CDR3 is TGTGCCAGTAGTTACGCCGACAGGAGAAGCCAGCCCCAGCATTTT.

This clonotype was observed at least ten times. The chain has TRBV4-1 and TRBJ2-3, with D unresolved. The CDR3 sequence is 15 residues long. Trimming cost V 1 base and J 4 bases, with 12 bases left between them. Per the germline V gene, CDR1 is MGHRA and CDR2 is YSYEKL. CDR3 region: CASSQAAITSDTQYF. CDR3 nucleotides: TGCGCCAGCAGCCAAGCTGCCATCACGTCAGATACGCAGTATTTT.

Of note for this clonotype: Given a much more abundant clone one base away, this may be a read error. The CDR3 nucleotides are TGCAGTGCTAGTTCCGCGGCCCTTAGCACAGATGCGCAGTATTTT. It yields the protein CSASSAALSTDAQYF. The chain carries TRBV20-1 and TRBJ2-3; D gene ambiguous. The CDR3 loop spans 15 amino acids. Per germline, CDR1 DFQATT and CDR2 SNEGSKA (reference sequence).

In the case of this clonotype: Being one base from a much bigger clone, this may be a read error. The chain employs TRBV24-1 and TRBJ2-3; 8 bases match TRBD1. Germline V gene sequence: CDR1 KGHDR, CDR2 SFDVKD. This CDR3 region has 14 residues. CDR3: CAISETNSGTGQYF. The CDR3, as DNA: TGTGCCATCAGTGAAACAAACTCCGGGACAGGGCAGTATTTT.

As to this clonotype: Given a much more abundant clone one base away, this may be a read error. This CDR3 reads CPSSYWGQATGAFF. CDR3 in DNA: TGTCCCAGCAGTTATTGGGGACAGGCGACTGGAGCTTTCTTT. This chain links TRBV6-2 or TRBV6-3 with TRBJ1-1, with 8 bases that match TRBD1. The CDR3 spans 14 residues. CDR1 and CDR2 (germline): MNHEY, SVGEGT.

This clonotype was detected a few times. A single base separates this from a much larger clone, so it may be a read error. CDR3 amino acids: CASSQEIQEIQYF. In DNA, the CDR3 is TGCGCCAGCAGCCAAGAAATTCAAGAGATCCAGTACTTC. This chain links TRBV4-1 with TRBJ2-5, with unresolved D. This CDR3 spans 13 amino acids. In germline, CDR1 is MGHRA, CDR2 YSYEKL.

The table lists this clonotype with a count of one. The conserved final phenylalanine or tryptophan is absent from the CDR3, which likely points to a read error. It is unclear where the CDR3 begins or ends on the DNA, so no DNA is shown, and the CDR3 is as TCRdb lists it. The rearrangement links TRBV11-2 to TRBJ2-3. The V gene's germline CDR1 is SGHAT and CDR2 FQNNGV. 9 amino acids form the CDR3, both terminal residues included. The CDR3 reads CASSLSDNI.

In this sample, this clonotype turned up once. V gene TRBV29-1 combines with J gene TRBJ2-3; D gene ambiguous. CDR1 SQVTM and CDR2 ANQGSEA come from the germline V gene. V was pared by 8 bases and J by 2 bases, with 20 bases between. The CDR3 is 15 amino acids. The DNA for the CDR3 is TGCAGCCTCCTACCACGTCACGTCCTCACAGATACGCAGTATTTT. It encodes CSLLPRHVLTDTQYF.

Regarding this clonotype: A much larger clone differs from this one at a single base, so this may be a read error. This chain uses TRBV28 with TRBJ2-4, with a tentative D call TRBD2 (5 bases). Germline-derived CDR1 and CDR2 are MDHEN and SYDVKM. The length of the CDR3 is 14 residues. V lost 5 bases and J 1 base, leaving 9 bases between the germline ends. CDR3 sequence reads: CASSIRRAKNIQYF. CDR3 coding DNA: TGTGCCAGCAGTATTAGGAGGGCCAAAAACATTCAGTACTTC.

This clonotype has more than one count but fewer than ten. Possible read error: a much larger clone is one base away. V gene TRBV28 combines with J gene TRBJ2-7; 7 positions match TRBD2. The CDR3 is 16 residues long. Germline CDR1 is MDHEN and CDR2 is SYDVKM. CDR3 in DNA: TGTGCCAGCAGTTTTTCTTTAGCGGGTCTTACCTACGAGCGGTACTTC. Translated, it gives CASSFSLAGLTYERYF.

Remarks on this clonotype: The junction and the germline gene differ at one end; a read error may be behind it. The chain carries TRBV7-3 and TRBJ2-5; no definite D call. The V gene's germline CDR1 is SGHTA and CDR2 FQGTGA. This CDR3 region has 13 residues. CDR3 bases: TGTGCCAGCAGATTAACGGTCGGAGAGACCCAGTACTTC. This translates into CASRLTVGETQYF. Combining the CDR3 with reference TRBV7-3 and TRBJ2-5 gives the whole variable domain GAGVSQTPSNKVTEKGKYVELRCDPISGHTALYWYRQSLGQGPEFLIYFQGTGAADDSGLPNDRFFAVRPEGSVSTLKIQRTERGDSAVYLCASRLTVGETQYFGPGTRLLVL.